These 21 T cell receptor beta chains were sequenced from one sample in a study of T cell changes during pregnancy in multiple sclerosis (dated by TCRdb to about 2019). Library preparation was by the immunoSEQ multiplex PCR assay. TCRdb obtained this table from immuneACCESS and retained in-frame rearrangements with V and J assigned. These tables miss some clones; where compared with another copy, unresolved V genes account for less than half of the shortfall, and the remainder is unexplained. This sample is represented by some 120,000 clones; about 93% of them were singletons. The top ten clonotypes cover approximately 5.8% of the sample. Sequencing was performed on peripheral blood, taken before pregnancy. The receptor source for this set is a female donor with multiple sclerosis, enrolled in a pregnancy study.

This rearrangement joins TRBV19 to TRBJ2-3; TRBD2 agrees at 9 bases. The CDR3 totals 14 residues. Germline CDR1 LNHDA, CDR2 SQIVND (reference sequence). The V segment lost 8 bases and the J segment 4 bases; nucleotides outside the gene matches: 7. CDR3 DNA sequence: TGTGCCAGTCACGGGACTAGCATTGCAGATACGCAGTATTTT. Its translation is CASHGTSIADTQYF.

The chain combines TRBV6-1 with TRBJ1-1; D gene ambiguous. The germline gives CDR1 MNHNS, CDR2 SASEGT. V shed 0 bases and J shed 6 bases, with 11 bases lying between them. This CDR3 region has 14 residues. CDR3 protein: CASSEAGDPSEAFF. CDR3 coding DNA: TGTGCCAGCAGTGAAGCTGGAGATCCCTCTGAAGCTTTCTTT.

The rearrangement links TRBV7-9 to TRBJ1-4; tentatively, D is TRBD1 (5 bases). In germline, CDR1 is SEHNR, CDR2 FQNEAQ (reference sequence). V was clipped by 5 bases and J by 4 bases, with 14 bases between them. This CDR3 is built from 15 residues. The CDR3 DNA reads as TGTGCCAGCAGCCCCCTGGGACTCGATAATGAAAAACTGTTTTTT. Translation gives CASSPLGLDNEKLFF.

The chain employs TRBV28 and TRBJ2-7, with 9 bases lining up with TRBD1. Germline V CDR1 and CDR2: MDHEN, SYDVKM. Trimming took 5 bases from V and 5 from J; bases not matched to a gene: 7. This CDR3 is built from 14 residues. CDR3 DNA sequence: TGTGCCAGCAGTACCCGGGACAGGGTAGACGAGCAGTACTTC. Translating it yields CASSTRDRVDEQYF.

The chain employs TRBV27 and TRBJ2-7, with D perhaps matching TRBD1 (6 bases). CDR3 length: 15 amino acids. Germline values: CDR1 MNHEY, CDR2 SMNVEV (reference sequence). Trimming removed 2 bases at V and 2 bases at J, with 13 bases between. The CDR3 region is CASSLRSGTTYEQYF. In DNA form, the CDR3 reads TGTGCCAGCAGTTTAAGGTCAGGGACAACCTACGAGCAGTACTTC.

The rearrangement links TRBV29-1 to TRBJ2-7; TRBD1 matches 8 bases. This CDR3 contains 13 residues. CDR1 is SQVTM and CDR2 is ANQGSEA in the germline V gene. The V and J ends lost 6 bases and 2 bases, in that order; junction bases with no gene match: 6. CDR3: CSVGQGSTYEQYF. CDR3 coding DNA: TGCAGCGTCGGACAGGGTTCCACCTACGAGCAGTACTTC.

The chain carries TRBV15 and TRBJ2-7, with 8 bases that match TRBD1. Germline-derived CDR1 and CDR2 are LNHNV and YYDKDF (reference sequence). The CDR3 runs to 16 residues. J lost 1 base, V lost 0 bases, and 5 bases had no gene match. The CDR3 is CATSRDQDRVSYEQYF. CDR3 sequence (DNA): TGTGCCACCAGCAGAGATCAGGACAGGGTATCCTACGAGCAGTACTTC.

The chain couples TRBV13 to TRBJ1-5; D is perhaps TRBD1 (5 bases). V lost 0 bases to trimming and J lost 6 bases, with 15 bases between them. This CDR3 is 16 amino acids long. Germline V gene sequence: CDR1 PRHDT, CDR2 FYEKMQ (reference sequence). The CDR3 coding sequence is TGTGCCAGCAGCTTAGGCTCGGGGGAGGACGGTCAGCCCCAGCATTTT. This sequence encodes CASSLGSGEDGQPQHF. Based on the CDR3 plus reference TRBV13 and TRBJ1-5, the full variable domain is AAGVIQSPRHLIKEKRETATLKCYPIPRHDTVYWYQQGPGQDPQFLISFYEKMQSDKGSIPDRFSAQQFSDYHSELNMSSLELGDSALYFCASSLGSGEDGQPQHFGDGTRLSIL.

The chain employs TRBV7-6 and TRBJ1-1, with D possibly being TRBD1 (6 bases). Looked up from germline, CDR1 is SGHVS and CDR2 is FNYEAQ. The CDR3 runs to 14 residues. The V end lost 1 base, the J end lost 1 base, and 7 bases lay between the germline ends. CDR3 residues: CASSLGQENTEAFF. The DNA for the CDR3 is TGTGCCAGCAGCTTAGGACAGGAGAACACTGAAGCTTTCTTT.

The V call is TRBV7-9, the J call TRBJ1-1; possible D gene TRBD1, 5 bases. This CDR3 is 15 amino acids long. Deletions cut 5 bases from V and 2 bases from J, with 15 bases between. The germline V gene encodes CDR1 SEHNR and CDR2 FQNEAQ (reference sequence). CDR3 amino acids: CASSPVTGANTEAFF. The CDR3 DNA is TGTGCCAGCAGCCCGGTTACAGGCGCAAACACTGAAGCTTTCTTT.

V usage is TRBV5-1 and J usage is TRBJ1-5, with a possible D match to TRBD1 (6 bases). V was cut by 5 bases and J by 11 bases, with 17 bases left in between. Germline V gene sequence: CDR1 SGHRS, CDR2 YFSETQ. The CDR3 extends over 13 amino acids. CDR3 protein: CASSLVQGTAQHF. The CDR3 DNA reads TGCGCCAGCAGTTTAGTACAGGGTACAGCCCAGCATTTT.

V is TRBV5-4 and J is TRBJ1-1, with D possibly being TRBD1 (5 bases). V was shortened by 1 base and J by 1 base, with 11 bases between the two germline ends. Germline V gives CDR1 SGHNT, CDR2 YYREEE (reference sequence). The CDR3 sequence is 15 residues long. The CDR3 loop reads CASSLRWGGNTEAFF. The DNA for the CDR3 is TGTGCCAGCAGCTTGCGTTGGGGGGGGAACACTGAAGCTTTCTTT. Full variable domain (missing parts from reference TRBV5-4 and TRBJ1-1): ETGVTQSPTHLIKTRGQQVTLRCSSQSGHNTVSWYQQALGQGPQFIFQYYREEENGRGNFPPRFSGLQFPNYSSELNVNALELDDSALYLCASSLRWGGNTEAFFGQGTRLTVV.

The V and J genes are TRBV7-9 and TRBJ2-1; TRBD1 matches at 8 bases. In germline, CDR1 is SEHNR, CDR2 FQNEAQ (reference sequence). The J segment lost 7 bases and the V segment lost 1 base, leaving 3 bases of the junction unmatched. CDR3 length: 14 residues. The CDR3 loop is CASSLGTGRNEQFF. For the CDR3, the DNA is TGTGCCAGCAGCTTAGGGACAGGGCGGAATGAGCAGTTCTTC.

The chain uses TRBV11-2 and TRBJ2-3, with TRBD2 matching over 9 bases. V gave up 7 bases and J gave up 1 base; unmatched junction bases: 6. Germline CDR1 SGHAT, CDR2 FQNNGV. This CDR3 contains 15 residues. DNA for the CDR3: TGTGCCAGCACCCTTCGGACTAGCGGCACAGATACGCAGTATTTT. This sequence encodes CASTLRTSGTDTQYF.

The chain recombines TRBV2 with TRBJ1-1; possible D gene TRBD1, 6 bases. V lost 4 bases to trimming and J lost 0 bases, with 9 bases between them. CDR1 SNHLY and CDR2 FYNNEI come from the germline V gene. CDR3 length equals 14 residues. CDR3 protein: CASSVGQMNTEAFF. DNA for the CDR3: TGTGCCAGCAGTGTTGGACAGATGAACACTGAAGCTTTCTTT. The full variable domain, completed using reference TRBV2 and TRBJ1-1, is EPEVTQTPSHQVTQMGQEVILRCVPISNHLYFYWYRQILGQKVEFLVSFYNNEISEKSEIFDDQFSVERPDGSNFTLKIRSTKLEDSAMYFCASSVGQMNTEAFFGQGTRLTVV.

V gene TRBV19 combines with J gene TRBJ1-5; 7 positions match TRBD1. This CDR3 spans 16 amino acids. CDR1 is LNHDA and CDR2 is SQIVND in the germline V gene (reference sequence). Trimming at V came to 8 bases and at J to 0 bases, leaving 10 bases not matched to a gene. CDR3 DNA sequence: TGTGCCAGTGACGGCTGGGACAGTCCTAGCAATCAGCCCCAGCATTTT. Its translation: CASDGWDSPSNQPQHF.

V gene TRBV7-9 combines with J gene TRBJ1-2, with D unresolved. The V end was cut by 1 base, the J end by 0 bases, with 6 bases between. Germline assignment: CDR1 SEHNR and CDR2 FQNEAQ (reference sequence). This CDR3 is 14 amino acids long. The DNA of the CDR3 is TGTGCCAGCAGCTTAGTGGGAGCTAACTATGGCTACACCTTC. Translating gives CASSLVGANYGYTF.

The chain is built from TRBV5-1 and TRBJ2-2, with D uncertain. The CDR3 length is 16 residues. Germline V lookup: CDR1 SGHRS, CDR2 YFSETQ. V lost 0 bases and J 0 bases, leaving 9 bases between the germline ends. CDR3 in amino acids: CASSLGARTNTGELFF. The DNA for the CDR3 is TGCGCCAGCAGCTTGGGCGCCAGGACGAACACCGGGGAGCTGTTTTTT.

The chain links TRBV9 to TRBJ2-2, with TRBD2 matching over 12 bases. V trimming: 3 bases; J trimming: 4 bases; junction bases outside the gene matches: 7. This CDR3 is built from 17 residues. Germline assignment: CDR1 SGDLS and CDR2 YYNGEE. The CDR3 region is CASSALGLAGPTGELFF. CDR3 DNA sequence: TGTGCCAGCAGCGCCCTGGGACTAGCGGGCCCCACCGGGGAGCTGTTTTTT.

The chain has TRBV6-1 and TRBJ1-6; 7 bases align to TRBD1. Per germline, CDR1 MNHNS and CDR2 SASEGT. This CDR3 comprises 13 residues. Unmatched junction bases numbered 10, after V lost 7 bases and J lost 13 bases. In DNA, the CDR3 is TGTGCCAGCAAAAGCAGGGGGACCGATCCCCTCCACTTT. Translating gives CASKSRGTDPLHF.

This clone is a singleton in its sample. The rearrangement uses TRBV6-5 and TRBJ1-1; unclear D gene. This CDR3 contains 14 residues. V was cut by 0 bases and J by 5 bases, with 10 bases left in between. The V gene's germline CDR1 is MNHEY and CDR2 SVGAGI. In DNA form, the CDR3 reads TGTGCCAGCAGTTACTCGATGCCGACTACTGAAGCTTTCTTT. As protein: CASSYSMPTTEAFF.